The present entry profiles one TCR beta chain with its context. Its antigen target is currently unknown. Per-nucleotide qualities are absent, and no much larger clonotype sits a single base away. This record comes from a study of cytomegalovirus exposure and HLA in healthy donors (dated by TCRdb to about 2017). Looking at the study overall: In an earlier analysis of 550 to 750 of the donors, about 260 Gb of sequence data and 95 million to 130 million unique TCR beta sequences from 180 million or so T cells were reported. An early release covering 500 to 750 HLA-typed donors comprised about 300 gigabases of sequencing data and approximately 80 million unique TCR sequences. The genetic ancestry cluster associated with self-reported Caucasian donors included around 76% of the approximately 430 genotyped donors. The study aimed to test whether signatures of past pathogen exposure could be identified by cataloging public T cell receptors. The T cell repertoires of roughly 660 subjects were profiled by immunosequencing and related to cytomegalovirus serostatus. A separate validation cohort of roughly 120 different subjects was used in addition to the approximately 700-subject first cohort. To predict cytomegalovirus infection status, the study brought together high-throughput TCR immunosequencing, statistical association of individual TCRs with disease status, and machine learning. A later analysis re-examined previously published TCR beta repertoires from around 670 donors and added high-resolution HLA genotyping to investigate patterns of TCR occurrence. Rather than using new phenotypic data, the later analysis identified candidate immune exposures from TCR beta sequences and from how often those sequences occurred across donors. In an earlier analysis of 550 to 700 of the donors, high-throughput TCR beta sequencing was used to judge whether each TCR beta V gene segment behaved as functional or pseudogenic. Alongside the repertoire data, information on donor age, sex, ethnicity and CMV serostatus was compiled. In a later genetic analysis, genome-wide SNP genotypes for about three fifths of the 666 donors were used, and that subset was treated as a discovery cohort. All discovery cohort repertoires had been generated on a single sequencing platform. HLA typing included class I and class II loci at four-digit resolution. The number of typed donors differed by locus: about 620-640 for A, B, C, DRB1 and DQB1; approximately 530 for DQA1; about 600 for DPA1; and about 450 for DPB1. A few DR-DQ haplotypes were treated as single units for association and clustering because of strong linkage in the cohort. Across some 400 genotyped donors of the cohort, an average of approximately 220,000 unique TCR beta nucleotide sequences per donor were sequenced, and roughly a sixth of those sequences were non-productive.

In total, roughly 670 healthy bone marrow donors made up the cohort. All cohort members were sampled while nominally healthy, although unrecorded immune exposures were likely present. The donor tested CMV seronegative, placing the donor among the 350 or so seronegative members of the cohort. A peripheral blood sample was collected from each donor, and TCR beta sequencing was performed on peripheral blood mononuclear cells. Genomic DNA was extracted from the blood cell samples with the Qiagen DNeasy Blood Extraction Kit. General conclusions and limits of the study: HLA typing was unavailable for some donors at each locus, so association tests used only the typed subset. A further reported finding was that TCR beta sequences accurately predicted the HLA-A and HLA-B alleles for most subjects in the first cohort. Most TCR sequences were observed very rarely across donors, whereas some public TCRs were present in many individuals. The cohort was sequenced for TCR beta chains only, and without alpha or paired-chain data the features that could be detected were limited. In a later analysis, TCR association rates were found to vary across HLA loci, with the most associated TCRs seen for DRB1 alleles and the fewest for HLA-C alleles. In a later analysis, HLA-associated TCR beta chains showed more clonal expansion and lower generation probabilities than non-associated chains that were equally common. The classifier was reported to diagnose cytomegalovirus status with high specificity and sensitivity in both the original and validation cohorts. Some IMGT-functional V segments, including TRBV6-2 and TRBV6-3, could not be told apart with the 87-base-pair reads, so those segments were excluded. Sequencing depth was assumed to be roughly uniform across donors in the presence/absence analyses, though that assumption may not hold. Immune exposure information for the cohort was limited to CMV serostatus. In a later analysis, some 18,000 TCR beta sequences were associated with specific HLA alleles at a false discovery rate of 0.05. Broadly in line with IMGT annotations, most TCR beta V segments showed up in productive rearrangements about 87% or about 30% of the time in an earlier analysis of several hundred of the donors. Most CMV-associated TCR beta chains appeared to be HLA-restricted in a later analysis, and the HLA associations seemed to be driven largely by CMV exposure. The study gave a list of under 200 TCR beta chains associated with cytomegalovirus. Because counts were too low, about 18 rarely observed V segments, including chromosome 9 orphons, were excluded from the earlier analysis of about 500 of the donors. In vitro tests confirmed that a few of the cytomegalovirus-associated TCR beta chains recognize cytomegalovirus antigens. Compared with the 666-donor mean, donors in an Asian-associated ancestry cluster had fewer N-insertions in productive TCRs, according to a later genetic analysis. Strong co-occurrence of HLA alleles, especially DR and DQ, made assigning TCR associations to individual alleles difficult. Correlated functional status among segregating V segments might reflect linkage disequilibrium, but an unknown experimental factor could not be ruled out. A later analysis reported that several top co-occurrence clusters appeared linked to parvovirus B19, influenza, CMV and Epstein-Barr virus. The authors suggested that the approach could potentially be generalized to other disease states and immunological phenotypes. An association between a missense DCLRE1C variant and V-gene and J-gene trimming of TCR beta chains was found in a later genetic analysis and replicated in an independent cohort. The sequencing pipeline was judged likely to have produced a cluster of highly shared sequence variants as a technical artifact.

Libraries were made using the immunoSEQ multiplex PCR assay. For the multiplex PCR, a mixture combining 60 forward primers for TCR Vbeta segments and 13 reverse primers for TCR Jbeta segments was used. Amplification of the CDR3 region of rearranged TCR beta genes was performed with a multiplex PCR assay on genomic DNA. Amplified TCR beta libraries were sequenced as 87-base-pair reads on the Illumina HiSeq System. The authors' pipeline ran thus. In a later analysis, about 80 million unique TCR beta chains were counted across the roughly 670 repertoires, and roughly 11 million of these chains were shared by at least two donors. Raw reads were error-corrected and collapsed into unique sequences with a nearest-neighbor algorithm that merged closely related sequences to remove PCR and sequencing errors. V, D and J gene segments were assigned by aligning CDR3 sequences to IMGT reference sequences. Each retained sequence needed at least a six-nucleotide match to both a V gene segment and a J gene segment. A rearrangement was called productive if the CDR3 had no stop codons and remained in frame with V and J, and every other rearrangement was called non-productive. CDR3 was defined according to IMGT convention as the region running from the second conserved V-encoded cysteine to the conserved J-encoded phenylalanine. Sequences without an unambiguous match to a single V gene segment were excluded from the earlier analysis of a few hundred of the donors. An earlier analysis of several hundred of the donors called V segments functional above 56.7% productive rearrangements and segregating when the between-donor standard deviation exceeded 5%. To diagnose cytomegalovirus status from the catalog of TCR beta chain sequences, a statistical classification framework was built. A later analysis assigned V and J genes by comparing TCR nucleotide sequences with IMGT/GENE-DB human TR gene sequences. A later analysis assigned CDR3 sequences and most-parsimonious VDJ recombination scenarios with the TCRdist pipeline. In a later analysis, each TCR beta chain was defined by its CDR3 amino acid sequence together with its V-gene family, and reads without a unique V-gene family were excluded. As a way to deal with suspected cross-contamination and a sequencing artifact, a later analysis dropped roughly 620 nucleotide sequences that were highly shared and had low generation probability. A later analysis calculated a clonal expansion index for each public chain from normalized within-repertoire ranks of inferred template counts. In a later analysis, generation probabilities were computed with a VDJ recombination model fitted to out-of-frame rearrangements, and the resulting probabilities were checked against IGoR. In a later analysis, hypergeometric tests were used to score TCR-TCR, TCR-HLA and TCR-CMV co-occurrence, with a repertoire-size bias correction applied to TCR pairs. In a later analysis, false discovery rates were estimated by permuting HLA or CMV assignments 20 times. In a later analysis, co-occurring TCRs were grouped with DBSCAN, and TCRdist sequence similarity was added when clustering was performed within HLA-allele-positive subsets. Co-occurrence clustering excluded repertoires with fewer than 30,000 or more than 120,000 public chains, plus five with anomalous nucleotide sharing. Sourced from immuneACCESS, this table was stored by TCRdb with only in-frame sequences that have V and J called. A share of the clones is absent; for the studies checked, an unresolved V gene accounts for under half, and the remainder has no known explanation. V and J calls and clone size are those listed in that table; D and trimming were worked out from the DNA. Recorded for this sample are 250,000 to 350,000 clones; about 80% of them occurred a single time. The ten largest account for about 0.3% of the sample.

Here V drops 2 bases and J drops 9 bases, and the junction holds 13 bases not matched to any gene. CDR1 LNHDA and CDR2 SQIVND are derived from the germline V gene (reference sequence). The CDR3 runs 17 amino acids, cysteine and phenylalanine included. Solely the CDR3 DNA is kept, with 51 bases framed from the first base. The V and J segments used are TRBV19 and TRBJ2-2, and 9 bases in between align with TRBD1. This TCR came from a girl aged 2-9 years in good health and CMV-seronegative. Sequencing used PBMCs. The nucleotides are TGTGCCAGTAGTATAAGCTTTGGACAGGGGAGAAGGAGGGAGCTGTTTTTT. It translates to CASSISFGQGRRRELFF. The full variable domain, completed from the reference TRBV19 and TRBJ2-2 proteins outside the CDR3, reads DGGITQSPKYLFRKEGQNVTLSCEQNLNHDAMYWYRQDPGQGLRLIYYSQIVNDFQKGDIAEGYSVSREKKESFPLTVTSAQKNPTAFYLCASSISFGQGRRRELFFGEGSRLTVL.